This T cell receptor (beta chain) was recovered during a study of Ad26.COV2.S vaccination and SARS-CoV-2 variants. Germline V gene lookup returns CDR1 MNHNS and CDR2 SASEGT. V dropped 6 bases and J dropped 6; count of bases not matched to a gene: 8. The CDR3 spans 14 residues. Treatment described: around 19 received Ad26.COV2.S at low or high dose, single or two shots; roughly five received placebo; per-sample allocation not given. Sampling was done on day 63 after the first vaccine or placebo injection. An Ad26 vector expressing Wuhan-strain SARS-CoV-2 spike served as the vaccine. Sequencing used immunoSEQ multiplex PCR; TCRdb keeps in-frame clones, though not all of them. In the table there are about 390,000 clones, roughly 90% of which are singletons.

This sequence originates from a person between 18 and 65 years old who received the Ad26.COV2.S COVID-19 vaccine or a placebo. The sequencing here drew on peripheral blood, taken in a trial of Ad26.COV2.S vaccine versus placebo. This rearrangement joins TRBV6-1 to TRBJ2-3, with 8 bases fitting TRBD1. CDR3 nucleotide sequence: TGTGCCAGCAGCCTCAGGGGGCGTTTGGATACGCAGTATTTT. Amino acids: CASSLRGRLDTQYF.